The T cell receptor (beta chain) described here comes from a study of blood T cell repertoires in COVID-19. The table lists this clone with a count of one. In the authors' methods: Scientists estimated how many nucleated cells there were by amplifying reference gene primers. Assay: immunoSEQ multiplex PCR; the TCRdb copy retains only in-frame clones and omits some. The DNA was the basis for D and trimming; V, J and clone size are from that table. The repertoire holds around 200,000 clones, with about 87% as singletons. The sequenced sample was peripheral blood. This sequence originates from a man aged 40-49 years with active or convalescent COVID-19.

CDR3 region: CASSQEGADTQYF. CDR3 DNA: TGTGCCAGCAGCCAAGAGGGCGCAGATACGCAGTATTTT. This chain links TRBV3-1 (or the pseudogene TRBV3-2) with TRBJ2-3; D remains unclear. V was shortened by 0 bases and J by 4 bases, with 5 bases between the two germline ends. The CDR3 has 13 amino acids. The germline gives CDR1 LGHDT, CDR2 YNNKEL (reference sequence).